This T cell receptor (beta chain) was observed in a study of blood T cell repertoires in COVID-19. On the study more broadly: Acute and convalescent COVID-19 specimens originated in the United States, Italy and Spain.

This CDR3 region has 15 residues. Trimming took 1 base from V and 1 from J, leaving 8 bases between them. The germline V gene encodes CDR1 MGHDK and CDR2 SYGVNS. In the authors' workflow: Estimation of nucleated cell counts was performed using reference gene primer amplification. The table came from immunoSEQ multiplex PCR; TCRdb's copy has only in-frame clones and leaves some out. V, J and clone size are taken as reported in that table, and D and trimming were inferred from the DNA itself. Of 200,000 to 250,000 clones listed, about nine tenths are singletons. The chain recombines TRBV25-1 with TRBJ1-3; maybe TRBD1 (5 bases). The receptor's source is a man aged 50 to 59 with COVID-19, enrolled during active disease. Sequencing used peripheral blood. CDR3 loop: CASSEFGGSGNTIYF. In DNA form, the CDR3 reads TGTGCCAGCAGTGAATTTGGGGGGTCTGGAAACACCATATATTTT.